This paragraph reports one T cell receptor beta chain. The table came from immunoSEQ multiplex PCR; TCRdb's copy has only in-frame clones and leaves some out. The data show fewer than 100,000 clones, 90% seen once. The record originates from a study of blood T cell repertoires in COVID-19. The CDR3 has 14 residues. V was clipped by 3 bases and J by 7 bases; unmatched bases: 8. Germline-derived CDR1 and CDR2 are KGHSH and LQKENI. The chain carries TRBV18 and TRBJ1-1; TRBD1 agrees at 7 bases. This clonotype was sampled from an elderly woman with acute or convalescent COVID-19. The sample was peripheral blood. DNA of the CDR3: TGTGCCAGCTCACCCCTAGTAGGGGACAGTGAAGCTTTCTTT. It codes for CASSPLVGDSEAFF.